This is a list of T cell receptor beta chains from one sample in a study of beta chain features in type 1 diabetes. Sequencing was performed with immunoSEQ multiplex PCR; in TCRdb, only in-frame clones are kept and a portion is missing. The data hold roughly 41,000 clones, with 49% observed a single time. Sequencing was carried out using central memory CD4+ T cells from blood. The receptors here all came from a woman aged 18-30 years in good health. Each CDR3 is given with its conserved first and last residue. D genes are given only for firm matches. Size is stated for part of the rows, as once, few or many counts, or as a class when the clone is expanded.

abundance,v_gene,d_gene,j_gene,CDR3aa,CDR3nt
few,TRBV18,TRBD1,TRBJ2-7,CASSQTAGTGIYEQYF,TGTGCCAGCTCCCAAACAGCCGGGACAGGGATCTACGAGCAGTACTTC
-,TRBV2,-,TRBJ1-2,CASSEGQGHGYTF,TGTGCCAGCAGTGAGGGCCAGGGGCATGGCTACACCTTC
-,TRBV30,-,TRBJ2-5,CAWSVQMETQYF,TGTGCCTGGAGTGTACAGATGGAGACCCAGTACTTC
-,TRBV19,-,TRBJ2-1,CASSTPLPPKNNEQFF,TGTGCCAGTAGTACCCCACTCCCGCCAAAAAACAATGAGCAGTTCTTC
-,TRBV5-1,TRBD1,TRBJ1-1,CASSLGGTGALNTEAFF,TGCGCCAGCAGCTTGGGGGGGACAGGGGCACTGAACACTGAAGCTTTCTTT
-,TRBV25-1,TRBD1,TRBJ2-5,CASSADRGQRETQYF,TGTGCCAGCAGTGCGGACAGGGGGCAAAGAGAGACCCAGTACTTC
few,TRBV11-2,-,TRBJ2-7,CASSLNTAGYEQYF,TGTGCCAGCAGCTTAAATACGGCGGGATACGAGCAGTACTTC
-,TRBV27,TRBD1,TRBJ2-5,CASSREPGQRETQYF,TGTGCCAGCAGCCGTGAACCGGGACAGAGAGAGACCCAGTACTTC
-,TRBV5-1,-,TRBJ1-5,CASSLDAGGLQPQHF,TGCGCCAGCAGCTTGGACGCTGGGGGCCTTCAGCCCCAGCATTTT
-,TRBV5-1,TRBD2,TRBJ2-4,CASSATGTSEDIQYF,TGCGCCAGCAGCGCAACCGGGACTAGCGAGGACATTCAGTACTTC
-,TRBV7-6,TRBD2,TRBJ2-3,CASSSRLADSTDTQYF,TGTGCCAGCAGCTCACGACTAGCGGATAGCACAGATACGCAGTATTTT
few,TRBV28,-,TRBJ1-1,CASSLIQTNTEAFF,TGTGCCAGCAGTTTAATTCAGACTAACACTGAAGCTTTCTTT
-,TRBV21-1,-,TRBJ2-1,CASRRDRDYNEQFF,TGTGCCAGCCGCAGGGACAGGGATTACAATGAGCAGTTCTTC
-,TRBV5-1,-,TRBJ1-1,CASSLGLYMNTEAFF,TGCGCCAGCAGCTTGGGGCTTTACATGAACACTGAAGCTTTCTTT
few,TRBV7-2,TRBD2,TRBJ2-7,CAGSSSGTTYEQYF,TGTGCCGGCAGCTCCTCCGGGACTACCTACGAGCAGTACTTC
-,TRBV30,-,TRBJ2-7,CASKRGRRHEQYF,TGTGCCTCGAAAAGGGGAAGGCGACACGAGCAGTACTTC
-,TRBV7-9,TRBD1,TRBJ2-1,CASSSGGRNEQFF,TGTGCCAGCAGCTCAGGGGGCAGGAATGAGCAGTTCTTC
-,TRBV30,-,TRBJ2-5,CAGGGLETQYF,TGTGCGGGGGGTGGGTTGGAGACCCAGTACTTC